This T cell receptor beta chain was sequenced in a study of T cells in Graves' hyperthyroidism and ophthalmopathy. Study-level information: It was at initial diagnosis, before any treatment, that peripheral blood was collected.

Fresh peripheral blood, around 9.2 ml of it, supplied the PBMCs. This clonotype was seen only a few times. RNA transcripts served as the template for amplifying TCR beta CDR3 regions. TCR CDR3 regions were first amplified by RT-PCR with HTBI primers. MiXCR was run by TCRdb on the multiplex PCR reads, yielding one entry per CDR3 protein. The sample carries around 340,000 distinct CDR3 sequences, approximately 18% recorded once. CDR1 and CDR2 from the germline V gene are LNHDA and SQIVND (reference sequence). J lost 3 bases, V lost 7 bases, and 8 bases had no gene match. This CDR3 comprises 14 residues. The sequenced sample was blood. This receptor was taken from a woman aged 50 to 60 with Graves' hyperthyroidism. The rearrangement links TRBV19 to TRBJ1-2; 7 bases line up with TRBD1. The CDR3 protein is CASTPLTGDYGYTF. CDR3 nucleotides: TGTGCCAGTACCCCCTTAACAGGGGACTATGGCTACACCTTC. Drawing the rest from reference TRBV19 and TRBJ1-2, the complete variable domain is DGGITQSPKYLFRKEGQNVTLSCEQNLNHDAMYWYRQDPGQGLRLIYYSQIVNDFQKGDIAEGYSVSREKKESFPLTVTSAQKNPTAFYLCASTPLTGDYGYTFGSGTRLTVV.